This entry is about one T cell receptor beta chain. Its specificity is not known. This sample was included in a study of blood T cells in healthy people across ages. General study findings and limits: Greater diversity and more naive CD4+ cells were seen in long-lived donors than in aged donors.

The authors ran a second PCR of roughly 7 to 11 cycles using a sample-barcoded 5' primer and a J-beta primer mix. TCRdb analysed the 5' RACE reads with MiXCR anew, one entry per CDR3 protein. The data contain about 1.6 million distinct CDR3 sequences, roughly a third of them singletons. Looked up from germline, CDR1 is DFQATT and CDR2 is SNEGSKA (reference sequence). This CDR3 is built from 15 residues. The receptor was isolated from a woman aged 25 to 39 in good health. The chain joins TRBV20-1 to TRBJ2-4; TRBD1 or TRBD2 may be the D gene (6 bases each). The DNA end lines up better with TRBJ2-7; the J call may be wrong. The sample taken for sequencing was blood. Written as DNA, the CDR3 is TGCAGTGCACTTCAGGCCAGGGGACTTCCCTACGAGCAGTACTTC. This codes for CSALQARGLPYEQYF.